This T cell receptor beta chain is drawn from a study of resident and recirculating memory T cells in vitiligo. Study observations and caveats: Non-conserved TCRs across sites and patients suggested distinct clones per lesion. No single dominant TCR clone appeared; lesion clonality varied.

Confetti depigmentation, marking active vitiligo, was absent in these patients. Anyone treated within the previous three months was excluded. Here immunoSEQ multiplex PCR was the method, and the copy in TCRdb shows in-frame clones only, minus some. The sample gives tens of thousands of clones, about nine tenths of which show up once; more than 4% is in the top ten. This CDR3 is built from 14 residues. Per germline, CDR1 MNHEY and CDR2 SVGAGI. With 2 bases clipped from V and 7 bases from J, the junction kept 2 bases outside the gene matches. A word on this clone: Its target is unknown.

This TCR was sampled from a male donor with vitiligo. The source material was blood. The chain joins TRBV6-5 to TRBJ1-5; 10 nucleotides agree with TRBD1. The CDR3 protein is CASSYGQGEQPQHF. CDR3 coding DNA: TGTGCCAGCAGTTACGGACAGGGGGAACAGCCCCAGCATTTT.